This TCR beta chain comes out of a study of identical twins. Points from the study as a whole: For cord blood, abundant beta clonotypes had fewer insertions, unlike memory repertoires, which showed none. Out-of-frame alpha sequences shared by twins showed excess low generation probability.

Unique molecular identifiers were in the cDNA, with template-switch universal primer binding. TCRdb re-analysed the 5' RACE reads in MiXCR, keeping a single row per CDR3 protein. The repertoire has 400,000 to 550,000 distinct CDR3 sequences, approximately 22% of them found once; the top ten carry approximately 0.95%. For this clonotype: The antigen is undetermined.

The germline V gene has CDR1 SGHVS and CDR2 FNYEAQ. CDR3 size: 14 residues. Trimming took 8 bases from V and 0 from J, leaving 11 bases between them. This same sample was also part of a study on T cells expressing NK-cell markers. This second study says: Each TCR beta repertoire originated in sorted T cells that were CD3+CD56+NKG2C+, CD3+CD56+NKG2C- or CD3+CD56-NKG2C+.

This chain uses TRBV7-6 with TRBJ1-3, with D perhaps matching TRBD1 (5 bases). Sequenced material: CD4+ T cells sorted from blood. The source is a woman between 18 and 30 years old in good health. CDR3 loop: CASLQDPSGNTIYF. The CDR3 bases are TGTGCCAGCTTACAGGACCCCTCTGGAAACACCATATATTTT. Drawing the rest from reference TRBV7-6 and TRBJ1-3, the complete variable domain is GAGVSQSPRYKVTKRGQDVALRCDPISGHVSLYWYRQALGQGPEFLTYFNYEAQQDKSGLPNDRFSAERPEGSISTLTIQRTEQRDSAMYRCASLQDPSGNTIYFGEGSWLTVV.